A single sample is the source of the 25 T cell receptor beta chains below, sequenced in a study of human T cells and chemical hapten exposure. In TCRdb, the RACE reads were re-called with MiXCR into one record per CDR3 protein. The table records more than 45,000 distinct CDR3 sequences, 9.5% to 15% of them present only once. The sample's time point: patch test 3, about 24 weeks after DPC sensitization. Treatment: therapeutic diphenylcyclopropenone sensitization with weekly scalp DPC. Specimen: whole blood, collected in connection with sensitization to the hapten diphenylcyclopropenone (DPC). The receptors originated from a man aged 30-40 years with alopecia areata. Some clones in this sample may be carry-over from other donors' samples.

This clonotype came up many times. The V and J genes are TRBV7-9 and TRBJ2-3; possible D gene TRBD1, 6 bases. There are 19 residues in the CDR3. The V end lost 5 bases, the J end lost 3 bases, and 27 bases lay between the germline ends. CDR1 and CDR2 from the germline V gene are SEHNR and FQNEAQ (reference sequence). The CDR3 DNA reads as TGTGCCAGCAGCGGACGCACTTTATGGGGGCCCGGTAGGACAGATACGCAGTATTTT. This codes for CASSGRTLWGPGRTDTQYF.

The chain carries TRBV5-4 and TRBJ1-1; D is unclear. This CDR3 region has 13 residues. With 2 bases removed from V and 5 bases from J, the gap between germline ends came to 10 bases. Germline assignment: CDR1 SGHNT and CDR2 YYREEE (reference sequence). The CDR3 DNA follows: TGTGCCAGCAGCTTTATTTGGGCAACTGAAGCTTTCTTT. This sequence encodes CASSFIWATEAFF. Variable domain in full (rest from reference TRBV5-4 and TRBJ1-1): ETGVTQSPTHLIKTRGQQVTLRCSSQSGHNTVSWYQQALGQGPQFIFQYYREEENGRGNFPPRFSGLQFPNYSSELNVNALELDDSALYLCASSFIWATEAFFGQGTRLTVV.

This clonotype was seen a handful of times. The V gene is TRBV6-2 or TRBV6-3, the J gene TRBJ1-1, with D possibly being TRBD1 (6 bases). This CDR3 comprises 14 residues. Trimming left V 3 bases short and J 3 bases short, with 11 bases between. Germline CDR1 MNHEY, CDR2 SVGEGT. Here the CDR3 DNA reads TGTGCCAGCAGTTATTCGGGACAATACACTGAAGCTTTCTTT. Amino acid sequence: CASSYSGQYTEAFF.

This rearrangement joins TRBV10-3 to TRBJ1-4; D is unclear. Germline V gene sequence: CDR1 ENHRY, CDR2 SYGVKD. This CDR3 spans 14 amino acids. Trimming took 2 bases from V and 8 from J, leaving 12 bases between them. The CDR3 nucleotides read TGTGCCATCAGTGAGGTTTTGGCGGGCGAAAAACTGTTTTTT. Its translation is CAISEVLAGEKLFF.

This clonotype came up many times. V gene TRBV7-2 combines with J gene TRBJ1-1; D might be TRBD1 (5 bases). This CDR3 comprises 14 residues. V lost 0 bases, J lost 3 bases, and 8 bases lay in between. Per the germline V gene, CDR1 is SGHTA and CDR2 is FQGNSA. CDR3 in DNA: TGTGCCAGCAGCTTAGCCCACAGGTACACTGAAGCTTTCTTT. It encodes CASSLAHRYTEAFF. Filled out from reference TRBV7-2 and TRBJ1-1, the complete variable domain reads GAGVSQSPSNKVTEKGKDVELRCDPISGHTALYWYRQSLGQGLEFLIYFQGNSAPDKSGLPSDRFSAERTGGSVSTLTIQRTQQEDSAVYLCASSLAHRYTEAFFGQGTRLTVV.

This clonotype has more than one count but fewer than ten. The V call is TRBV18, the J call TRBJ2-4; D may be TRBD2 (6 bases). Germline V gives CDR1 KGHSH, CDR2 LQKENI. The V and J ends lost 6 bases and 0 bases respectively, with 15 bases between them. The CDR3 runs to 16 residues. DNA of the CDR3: TGTGCCAGCTCCCCCCGGGACTCTCAAGCCAAAAACATTCAGTACTTC. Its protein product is CASSPRDSQAKNIQYF. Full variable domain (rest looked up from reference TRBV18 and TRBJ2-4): NAGVMQNPRHLVRRRGQEARLRCSPMKGHSHVYWYRQLPEEGLKFMVYLQKENIIDESGMPKERFSAEFPKEGPSILRIQQVVRGDSAAYFCASSPRDSQAKNIQYFGAGTRLSVL.

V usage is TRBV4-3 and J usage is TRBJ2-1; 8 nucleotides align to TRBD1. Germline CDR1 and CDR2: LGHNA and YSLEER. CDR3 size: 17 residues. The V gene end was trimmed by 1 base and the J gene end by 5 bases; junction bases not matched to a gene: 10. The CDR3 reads CASSQGLPGQEDNEQFF. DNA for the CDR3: TGCGCCAGCAGCCAAGGACTGCCGGGACAGGAGGACAATGAGCAGTTCTTC.

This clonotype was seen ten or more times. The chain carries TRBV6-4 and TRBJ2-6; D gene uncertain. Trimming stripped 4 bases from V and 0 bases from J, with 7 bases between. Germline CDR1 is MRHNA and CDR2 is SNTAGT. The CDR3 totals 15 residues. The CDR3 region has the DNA TGTGCCAGCAGTGCCACGTCCTCTGGGGCCAACGTCCTGACTTTC. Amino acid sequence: CASSATSSGANVLTF.

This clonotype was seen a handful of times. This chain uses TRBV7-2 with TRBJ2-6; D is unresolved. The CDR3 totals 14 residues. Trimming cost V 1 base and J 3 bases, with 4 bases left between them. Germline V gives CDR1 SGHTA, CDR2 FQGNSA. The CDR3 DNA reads TGTGCCAGCAGCTTAGACCTTGGGGCCAACGTCCTGACTTTC. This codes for CASSLDLGANVLTF. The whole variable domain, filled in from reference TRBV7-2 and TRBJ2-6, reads GAGVSQSPSNKVTEKGKDVELRCDPISGHTALYWYRQSLGQGLEFLIYFQGNSAPDKSGLPSDRFSAERTGGSVSTLTIQRTQQEDSAVYLCASSLDLGANVLTFGAGSRLTVL.

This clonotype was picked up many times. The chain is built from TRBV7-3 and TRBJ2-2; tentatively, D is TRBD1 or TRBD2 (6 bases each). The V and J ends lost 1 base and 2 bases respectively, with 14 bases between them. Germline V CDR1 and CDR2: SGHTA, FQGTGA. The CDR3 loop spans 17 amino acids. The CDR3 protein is CASSLKPTGGNTGELFF. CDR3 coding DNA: TGTGCCAGCAGCTTAAAGCCGACCGGGGGCAACACCGGGGAGCTGTTTTTT.

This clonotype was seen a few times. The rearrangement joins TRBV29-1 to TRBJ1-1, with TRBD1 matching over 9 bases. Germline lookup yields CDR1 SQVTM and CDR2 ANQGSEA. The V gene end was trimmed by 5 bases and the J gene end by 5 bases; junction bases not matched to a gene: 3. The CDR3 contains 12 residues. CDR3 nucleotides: TGCAGCGTTTGGGACAGGGATACTGAAGCTTTCTTT. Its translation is CSVWDRDTEAFF. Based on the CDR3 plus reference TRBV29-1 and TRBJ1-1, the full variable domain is SAVISQKPSRDICQRGTSLTIQCQVDSQVTMMFWYRQQPGQSLTLIATANQGSEATYESGFVIDKFPISRPNLTFSTLTVSNMSPEDSSIYLCSVWDRDTEAFFGQGTRLTVV.

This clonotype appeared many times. Here the CDR3 reads CASSFGPHTSGNTIYF. DNA of the CDR3: TGCGCCAGCAGCTTCGGGCCGCATACCTCTGGAAACACCATATATTTT. This chain joins TRBV5-1 and TRBJ1-3; no definite D call. This CDR3 contains 16 residues. V was pared by 2 bases and J by 0 bases, with 12 bases between. Germline-derived CDR1 and CDR2 are SGHRS and YFSETQ.

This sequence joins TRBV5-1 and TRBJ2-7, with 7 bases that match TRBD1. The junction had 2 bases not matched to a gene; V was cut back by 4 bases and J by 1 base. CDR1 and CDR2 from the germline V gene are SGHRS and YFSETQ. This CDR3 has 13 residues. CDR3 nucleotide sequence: TGCGCCAGCAGCGGGGACAGATCCTACGAGCAGTACTTC. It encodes CASSGDRSYEQYF.

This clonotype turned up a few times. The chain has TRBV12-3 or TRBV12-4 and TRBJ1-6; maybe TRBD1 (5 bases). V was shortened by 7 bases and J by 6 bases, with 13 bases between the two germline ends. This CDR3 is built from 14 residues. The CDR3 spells CASTAGTFNSPLHF. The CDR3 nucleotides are TGTGCCAGCACCGCAGGGACCTTTAATTCACCCCTCCACTTT.

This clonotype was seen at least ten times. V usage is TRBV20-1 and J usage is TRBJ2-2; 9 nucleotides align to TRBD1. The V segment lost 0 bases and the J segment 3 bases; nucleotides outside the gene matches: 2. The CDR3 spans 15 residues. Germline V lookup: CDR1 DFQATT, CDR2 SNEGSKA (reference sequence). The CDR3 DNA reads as TGCAGTGCTAGAGACCGGACAGGGGACACCGGGGAGCTGTTTTTT. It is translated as CSARDRTGDTGELFF.

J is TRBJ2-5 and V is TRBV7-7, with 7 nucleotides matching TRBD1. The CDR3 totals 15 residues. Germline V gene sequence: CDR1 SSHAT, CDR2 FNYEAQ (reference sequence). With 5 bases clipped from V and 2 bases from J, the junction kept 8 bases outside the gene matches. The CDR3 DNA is TGTGCCAGCAGCGTTACTCCGGGACAGCAAGAGACCCAGTACTTC. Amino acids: CASSVTPGQQETQYF.

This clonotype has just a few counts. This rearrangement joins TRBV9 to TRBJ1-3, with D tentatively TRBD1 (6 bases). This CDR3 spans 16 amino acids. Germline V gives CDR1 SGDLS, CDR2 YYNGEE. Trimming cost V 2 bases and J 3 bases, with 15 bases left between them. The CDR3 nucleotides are TGTGCCAGCAGCGTGAACAGGGTGAAAGGTGGAAACACCATATATTTT. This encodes CASSVNRVKGGNTIYF.

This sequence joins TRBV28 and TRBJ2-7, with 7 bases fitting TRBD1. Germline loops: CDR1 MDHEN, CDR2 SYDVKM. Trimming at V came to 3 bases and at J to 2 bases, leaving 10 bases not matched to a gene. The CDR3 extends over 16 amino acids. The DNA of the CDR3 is TGTGCCAGCAGTTTCAGTTACCGGGACAGAACCTACGAGCAGTACTTC. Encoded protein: CASSFSYRDRTYEQYF.

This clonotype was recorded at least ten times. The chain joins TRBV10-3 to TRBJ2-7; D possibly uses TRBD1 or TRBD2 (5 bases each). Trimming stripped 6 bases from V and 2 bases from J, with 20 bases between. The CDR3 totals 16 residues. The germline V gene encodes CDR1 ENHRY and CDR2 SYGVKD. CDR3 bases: TGTGCCATCAGCAGGAGTCCGGGACCCTATGCCTACGAGCAGTACTTC. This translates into CAISRSPGPYAYEQYF.

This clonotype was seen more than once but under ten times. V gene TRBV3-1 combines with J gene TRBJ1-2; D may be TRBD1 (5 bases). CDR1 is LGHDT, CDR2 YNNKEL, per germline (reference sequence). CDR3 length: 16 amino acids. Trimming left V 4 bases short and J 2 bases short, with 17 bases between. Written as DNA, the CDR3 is TGTGCCAGCAGCCTCACCTCCGGGACGATCAACTATGGCTACACCTTC. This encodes CASSLTSGTINYGYTF.

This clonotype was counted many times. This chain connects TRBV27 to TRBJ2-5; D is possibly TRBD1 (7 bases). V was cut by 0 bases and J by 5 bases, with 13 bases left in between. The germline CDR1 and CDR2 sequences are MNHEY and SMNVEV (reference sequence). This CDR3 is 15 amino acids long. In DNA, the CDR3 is TGTGCCAGCAGTTTATCTCAGGGGGGCTGGGAGACCCAGTACTTC. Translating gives CASSLSQGGWETQYF.

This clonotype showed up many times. The CDR3 DNA reads as TGTGCCAGCAGCCAAAAGGGTCGCACCGGGGAGCTGTTTTTT. It yields the protein CASSQKGRTGELFF. V and J are TRBV3-1 and TRBJ2-2; D is unresolved. Looked up from germline, CDR1 is LGHDT and CDR2 is YNNKEL (reference sequence). Trimming shortened V by 2 bases and J by 4 bases, and 8 bases separated the two germline ends. The CDR3 consists of 14 residues.

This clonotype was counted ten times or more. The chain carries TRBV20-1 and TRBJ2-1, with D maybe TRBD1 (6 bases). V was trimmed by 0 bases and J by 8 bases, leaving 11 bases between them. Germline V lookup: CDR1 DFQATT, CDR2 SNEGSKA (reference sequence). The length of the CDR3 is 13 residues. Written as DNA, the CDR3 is TGCAGTGCTAGAGAGGGGGCGGTAGATGAGCAGTTCTTC. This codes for CSAREGAVDEQFF.

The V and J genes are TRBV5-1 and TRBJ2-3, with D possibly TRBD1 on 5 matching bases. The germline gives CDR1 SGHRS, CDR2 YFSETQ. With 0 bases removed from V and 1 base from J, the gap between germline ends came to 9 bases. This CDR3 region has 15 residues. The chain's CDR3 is CASSLVGQGTDTQYF. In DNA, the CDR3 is TGCGCCAGCAGCTTGGTGGGGCAAGGCACAGATACGCAGTATTTT.

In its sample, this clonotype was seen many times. The DNA of the CDR3 is TGTGCCACCAGCGGGCTGGTTGGCAGGGTAGACGAGCAGTACTTC. It codes for CATSGLVGRVDEQYF. The rearrangement links TRBV15 to TRBJ2-7; D is possibly TRBD1 (5 bases). The V and J ends lost 5 bases and 5 bases respectively, with 19 bases between them. The CDR3 sequence is 15 residues long. Germline V gene lookup returns CDR1 LNHNV and CDR2 YYDKDF (reference sequence).